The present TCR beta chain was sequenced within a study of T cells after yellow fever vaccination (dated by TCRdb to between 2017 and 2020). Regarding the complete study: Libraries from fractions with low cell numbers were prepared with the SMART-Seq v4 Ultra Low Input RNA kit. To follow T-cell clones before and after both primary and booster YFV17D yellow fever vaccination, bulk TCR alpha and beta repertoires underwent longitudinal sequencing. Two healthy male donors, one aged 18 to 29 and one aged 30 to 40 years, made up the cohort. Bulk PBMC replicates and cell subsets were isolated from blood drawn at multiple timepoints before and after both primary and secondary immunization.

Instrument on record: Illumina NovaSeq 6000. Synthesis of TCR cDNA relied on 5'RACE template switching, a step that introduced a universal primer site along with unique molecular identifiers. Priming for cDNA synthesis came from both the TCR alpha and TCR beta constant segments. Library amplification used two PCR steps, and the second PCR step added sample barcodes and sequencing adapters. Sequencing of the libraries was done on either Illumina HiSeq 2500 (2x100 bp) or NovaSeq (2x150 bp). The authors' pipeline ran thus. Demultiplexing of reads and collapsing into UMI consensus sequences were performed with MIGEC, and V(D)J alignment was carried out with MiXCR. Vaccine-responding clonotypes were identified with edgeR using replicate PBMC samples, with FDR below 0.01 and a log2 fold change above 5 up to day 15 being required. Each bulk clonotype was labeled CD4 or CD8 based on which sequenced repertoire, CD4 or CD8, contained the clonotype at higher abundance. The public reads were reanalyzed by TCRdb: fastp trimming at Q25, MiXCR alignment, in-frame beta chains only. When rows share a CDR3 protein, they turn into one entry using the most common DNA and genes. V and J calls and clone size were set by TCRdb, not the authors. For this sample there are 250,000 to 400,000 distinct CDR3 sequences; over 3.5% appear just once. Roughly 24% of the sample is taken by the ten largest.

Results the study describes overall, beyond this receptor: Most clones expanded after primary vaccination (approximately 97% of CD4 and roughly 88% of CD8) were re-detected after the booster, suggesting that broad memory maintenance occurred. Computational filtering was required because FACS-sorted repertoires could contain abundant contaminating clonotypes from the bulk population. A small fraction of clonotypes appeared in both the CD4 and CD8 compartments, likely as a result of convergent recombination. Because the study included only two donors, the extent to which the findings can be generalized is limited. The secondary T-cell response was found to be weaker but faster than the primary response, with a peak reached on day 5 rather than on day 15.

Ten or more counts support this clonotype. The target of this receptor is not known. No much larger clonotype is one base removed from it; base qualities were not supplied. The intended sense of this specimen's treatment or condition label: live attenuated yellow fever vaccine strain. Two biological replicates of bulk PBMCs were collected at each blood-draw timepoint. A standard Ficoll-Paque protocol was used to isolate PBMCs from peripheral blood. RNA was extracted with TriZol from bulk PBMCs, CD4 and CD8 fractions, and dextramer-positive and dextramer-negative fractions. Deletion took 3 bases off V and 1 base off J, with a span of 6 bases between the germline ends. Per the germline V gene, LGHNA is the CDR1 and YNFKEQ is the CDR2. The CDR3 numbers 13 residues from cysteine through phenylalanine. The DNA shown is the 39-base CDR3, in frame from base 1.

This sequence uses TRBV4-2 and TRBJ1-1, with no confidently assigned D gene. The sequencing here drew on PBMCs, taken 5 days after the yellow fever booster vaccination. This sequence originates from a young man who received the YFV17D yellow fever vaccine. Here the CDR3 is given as CASSQTRNTEAFF. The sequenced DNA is TGTGCCAGCAGCCAGACCCGGAACACTGAAGCTTTCTTT.